This T cell receptor (beta chain) was sequenced during a study of T cell changes during pregnancy in multiple sclerosis. Repertoires were generated with immunoSEQ multiplex PCR, while TCRdb's copy carries only in-frame clones and drops some. The sample has about 69,000 clones; about 88% are singletons. V was cut by 1 base and J by 0 bases, with 19 bases left in between. Germline CDR1 and CDR2: MNHNS and SASEGT. CDR3 length equals 19 residues. This chain links TRBV6-1 with TRBJ2-4; a possible D gene is TRBD1 (6 bases). Sequencing used peripheral blood, obtained before pregnancy. The clonotype originates from a female donor with multiple sclerosis, enrolled in a pregnancy study. CDR3 in DNA: TGTGCCAGCAGTGAAGTGGTACAGGGAGTAACATTAGCCAAAAACATTCAGTACTTC. Translation gives CASSEVVQGVTLAKNIQYF.